This T cell receptor (beta chain) appears in the sequencing data of a study of blood T cells in healthy people across ages. Each donor had 8 to 10 milliliters of peripheral blood drawn. A minimum of 5 micrograms of total RNA was extracted per sample. Using a J-beta primer mix together with a sample-barcoded 5' primer, a second PCR was run for about 6 to 12 cycles. Every cDNA molecule carried a tag from a template-switch adaptor bearing 12 random nucleotides. Sequencing of every sample gave 2.5 million or more CDR3-containing paired-end reads. TCRdb independently ran MiXCR on the 5' RACE reads; one entry per CDR3 protein. The data show about 730,000 distinct CDR3 sequences, around 46% seen once. This clonotype was seen many times. After removal of 2 bases from V and 0 bases from J, the junction contained 13 bases not matched to a gene. CDR1 DFQATT and CDR2 SNEGSKA come from the germline V gene (reference sequence). This CDR3 has 18 amino acids.

Material: blood. This TCR was recovered from an older woman in good health. The chain recombines TRBV20-1 with TRBJ2-1; 7 bases agree with TRBD2. The CDR3 protein is CSARRDPSGLNSYNEQFF. In nucleotides, the CDR3 is TGCAGTGCTAGACGGGACCCTAGCGGACTAAACTCCTACAATGAGCAGTTCTTC.